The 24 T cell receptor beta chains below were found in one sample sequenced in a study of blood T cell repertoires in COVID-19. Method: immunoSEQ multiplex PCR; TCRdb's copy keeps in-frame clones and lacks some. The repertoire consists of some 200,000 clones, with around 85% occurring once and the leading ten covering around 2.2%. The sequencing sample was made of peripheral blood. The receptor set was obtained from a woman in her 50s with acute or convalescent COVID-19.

In DNA, the CDR3 is TGTGCCACCAGCCAACCGGGACAGGGGAATCAGCCCCAGCATTTT. Translation gives CATSQPGQGNQPQHF. The rearrangement links TRBV15 to TRBJ1-5; 10 bases fit TRBD1. The V gene's germline CDR1 is LNHNV and CDR2 YYDKDF (reference sequence). This CDR3 has 15 amino acids. Trimming cost V 5 bases and J 4 bases; bases outside gene matches: 5.

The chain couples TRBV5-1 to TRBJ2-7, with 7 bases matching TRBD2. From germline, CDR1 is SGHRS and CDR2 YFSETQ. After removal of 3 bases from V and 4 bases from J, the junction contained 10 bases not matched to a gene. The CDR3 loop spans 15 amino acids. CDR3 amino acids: CASSYGTSDLYEQYF. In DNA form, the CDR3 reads TGCGCCAGCAGCTATGGTACTAGCGATCTTTACGAGCAGTACTTC.

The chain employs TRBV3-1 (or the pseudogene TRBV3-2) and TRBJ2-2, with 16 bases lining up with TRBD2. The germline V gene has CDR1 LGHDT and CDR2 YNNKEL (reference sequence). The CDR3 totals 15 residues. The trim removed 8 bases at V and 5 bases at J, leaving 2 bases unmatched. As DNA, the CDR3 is TGTGCCAGCGCGGGACTAGCGGGAGGGACCGGGGAGCTGTTTTTT. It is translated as CASAGLAGGTGELFF.

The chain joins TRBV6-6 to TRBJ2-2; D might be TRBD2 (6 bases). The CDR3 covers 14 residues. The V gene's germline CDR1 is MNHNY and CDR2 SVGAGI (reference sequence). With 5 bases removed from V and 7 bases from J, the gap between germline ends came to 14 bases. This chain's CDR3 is CASSASGAGGELFF. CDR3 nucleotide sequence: TGTGCCAGCAGTGCATCGGGAGCGGGCGGGGAGCTGTTTTTT.

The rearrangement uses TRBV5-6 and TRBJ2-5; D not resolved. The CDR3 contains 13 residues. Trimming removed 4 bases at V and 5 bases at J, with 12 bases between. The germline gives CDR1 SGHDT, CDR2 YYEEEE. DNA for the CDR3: TGTGCCAGCAGCCCCAACCCTCGGGAGACCCAGTACTTC. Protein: CASSPNPRETQYF.

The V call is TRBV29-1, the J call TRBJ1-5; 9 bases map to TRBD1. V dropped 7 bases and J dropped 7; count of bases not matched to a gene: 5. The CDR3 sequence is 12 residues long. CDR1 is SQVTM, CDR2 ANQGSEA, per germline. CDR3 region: CSAGDREQPQHF. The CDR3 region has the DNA TGCAGCGCTGGGGACAGGGAACAGCCCCAGCATTTT.

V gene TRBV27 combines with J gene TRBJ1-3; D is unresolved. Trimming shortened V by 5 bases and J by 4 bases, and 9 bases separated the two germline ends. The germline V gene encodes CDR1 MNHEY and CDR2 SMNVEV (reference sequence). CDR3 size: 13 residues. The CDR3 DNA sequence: TGTGCCAGCAGTGGCAGATTCGGAAACACCATATATTTT. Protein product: CASSGRFGNTIYF.

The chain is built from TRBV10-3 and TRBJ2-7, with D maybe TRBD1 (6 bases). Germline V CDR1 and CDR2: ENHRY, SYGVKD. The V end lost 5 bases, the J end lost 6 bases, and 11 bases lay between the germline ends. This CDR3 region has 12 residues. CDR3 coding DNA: TGTGCCATCAGTCGGACAGAGGTCGAGCAGTACTTC. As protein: CAISRTEVEQYF.

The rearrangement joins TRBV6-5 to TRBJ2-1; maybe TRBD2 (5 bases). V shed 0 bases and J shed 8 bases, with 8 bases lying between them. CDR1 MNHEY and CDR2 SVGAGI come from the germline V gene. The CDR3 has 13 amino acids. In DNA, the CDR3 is TGTGCCAGCAGTTACTCGAGGGCCTATGAGCAGTTCTTC. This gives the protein CASSYSRAYEQFF.

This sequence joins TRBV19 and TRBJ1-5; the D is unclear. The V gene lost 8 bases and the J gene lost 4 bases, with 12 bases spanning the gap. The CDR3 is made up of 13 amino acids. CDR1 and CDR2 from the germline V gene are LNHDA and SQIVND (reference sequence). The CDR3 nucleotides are TGTGCCAGTCACGGAGACCTTAATCAGCCCCAGCATTTT. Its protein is CASHGDLNQPQHF.

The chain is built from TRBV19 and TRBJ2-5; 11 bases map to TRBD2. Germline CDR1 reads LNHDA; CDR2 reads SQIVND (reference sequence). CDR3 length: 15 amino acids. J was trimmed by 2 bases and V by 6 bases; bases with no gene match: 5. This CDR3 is CASSVLAGGQETQYF. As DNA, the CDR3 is TGTGCCAGTAGCGTCCTAGCGGGAGGACAAGAGACCCAGTACTTC.

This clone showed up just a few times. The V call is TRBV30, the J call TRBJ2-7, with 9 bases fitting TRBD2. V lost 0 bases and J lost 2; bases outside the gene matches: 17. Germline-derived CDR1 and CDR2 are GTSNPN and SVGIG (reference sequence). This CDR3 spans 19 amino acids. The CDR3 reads CAWSVRPSGNAGGTYEQYF. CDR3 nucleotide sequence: TGTGCCTGGAGTGTACGGCCTAGCGGGAATGCCGGGGGGACCTACGAGCAGTACTTC.

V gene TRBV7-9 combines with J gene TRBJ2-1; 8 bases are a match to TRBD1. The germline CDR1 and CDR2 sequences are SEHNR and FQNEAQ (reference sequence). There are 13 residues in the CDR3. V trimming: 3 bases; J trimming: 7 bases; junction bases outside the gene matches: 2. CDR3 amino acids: CASSFGQGNEQFF. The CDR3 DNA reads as TGTGCCAGCAGCTTTGGACAGGGTAATGAGCAGTTCTTC.

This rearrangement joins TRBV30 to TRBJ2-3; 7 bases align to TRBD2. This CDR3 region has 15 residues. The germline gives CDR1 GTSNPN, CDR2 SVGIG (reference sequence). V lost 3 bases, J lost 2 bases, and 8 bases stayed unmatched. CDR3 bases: TGTGCCTGGAGGCTAGGCGGGAGCCCCACAGATACGCAGTATTTT. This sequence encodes CAWRLGGSPTDTQYF.

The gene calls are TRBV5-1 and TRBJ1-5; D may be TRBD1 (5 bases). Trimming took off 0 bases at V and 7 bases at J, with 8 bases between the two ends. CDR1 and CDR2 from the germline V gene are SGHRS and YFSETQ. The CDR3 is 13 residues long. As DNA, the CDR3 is TGCGCCAGCAGCTTGGAGGGGTCCCAGCCCCAGCATTTT. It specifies CASSLEGSQPQHF.

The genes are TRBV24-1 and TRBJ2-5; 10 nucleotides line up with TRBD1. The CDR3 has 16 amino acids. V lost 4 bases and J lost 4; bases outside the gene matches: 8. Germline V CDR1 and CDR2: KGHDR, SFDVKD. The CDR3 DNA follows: TGTGCCACCAGTGACCCCCGGGACAGGGGTGGAGAGACCCAGTACTTC. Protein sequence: CATSDPRDRGGETQYF.

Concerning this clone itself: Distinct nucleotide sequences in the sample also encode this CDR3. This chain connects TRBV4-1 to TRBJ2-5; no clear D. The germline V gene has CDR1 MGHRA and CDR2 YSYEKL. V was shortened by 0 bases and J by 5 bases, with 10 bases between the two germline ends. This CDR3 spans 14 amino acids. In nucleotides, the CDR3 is TGCGCCAGCAGCCAAGATACCCTCGGGGAGACCCAGTACTTC. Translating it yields CASSQDTLGETQYF.

CDR3 nucleotide sequence: TGTGCCAGCAGCCCACCACTAGCGGGGGGACTTGAGGGCGAGCAGTACTTC. Amino acid sequence: CASSPPLAGGLEGEQYF. The genes are TRBV9 and TRBJ2-7, with TRBD2 identical over 12 bases. The CDR3 is 17 residues long. The V segment lost 4 bases and the J segment 6 bases; nucleotides outside the gene matches: 14. Germline CDR1 reads SGDLS; CDR2 reads YYNGEE.

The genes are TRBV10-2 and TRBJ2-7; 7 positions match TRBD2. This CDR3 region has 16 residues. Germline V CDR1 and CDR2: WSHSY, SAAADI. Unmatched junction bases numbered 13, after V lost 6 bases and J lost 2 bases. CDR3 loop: CASRRVPGLYPYEQYF. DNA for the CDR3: TGCGCCAGCAGGAGGGTACCGGGACTATACCCCTACGAGCAGTACTTC.

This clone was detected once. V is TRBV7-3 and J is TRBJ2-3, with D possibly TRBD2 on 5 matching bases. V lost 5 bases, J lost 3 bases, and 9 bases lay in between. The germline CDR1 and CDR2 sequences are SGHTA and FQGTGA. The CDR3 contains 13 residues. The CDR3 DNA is TGTGCCAGCAGCGCCAGAGGGACAGATACGCAGTATTTT. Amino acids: CASSARGTDTQYF.

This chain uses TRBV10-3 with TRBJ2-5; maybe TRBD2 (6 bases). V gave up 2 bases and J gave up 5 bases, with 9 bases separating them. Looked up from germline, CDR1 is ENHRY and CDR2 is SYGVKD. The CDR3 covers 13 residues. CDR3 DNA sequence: TGTGCCATCAGTGAGGGGGGGAGGGAGACCCAGTACTTC. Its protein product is CAISEGGRETQYF.

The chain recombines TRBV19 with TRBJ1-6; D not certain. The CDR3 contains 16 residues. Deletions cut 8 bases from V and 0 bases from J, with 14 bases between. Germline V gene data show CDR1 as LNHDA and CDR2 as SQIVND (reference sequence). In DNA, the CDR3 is TGTGCCAGTTCGACTGCGGTGGGCTCCTATAATTCACCCCTCCACTTT. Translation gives CASSTAVGSYNSPLHF.

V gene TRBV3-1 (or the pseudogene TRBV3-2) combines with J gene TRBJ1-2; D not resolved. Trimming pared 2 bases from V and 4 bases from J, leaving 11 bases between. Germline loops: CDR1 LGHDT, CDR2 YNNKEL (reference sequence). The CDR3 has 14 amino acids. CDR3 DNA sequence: TGTGCCAGCAGCCAATCGACACTGTCCTATGGCTACACCTTC. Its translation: CASSQSTLSYGYTF.

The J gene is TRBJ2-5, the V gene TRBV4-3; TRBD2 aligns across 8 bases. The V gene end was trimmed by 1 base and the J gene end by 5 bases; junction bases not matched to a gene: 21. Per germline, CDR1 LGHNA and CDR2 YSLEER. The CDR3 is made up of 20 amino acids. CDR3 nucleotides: TGCGCCAGCAGCCAAGGGCGCCCGATTACTAGCGGAGTCCTCGGGGAGACCCAGTACTTC. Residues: CASSQGRPITSGVLGETQYF.